The 6 T cell receptor beta chains below come from one sample, sequenced in a study of blood T cell repertoires in COVID-19. The table came from immunoSEQ multiplex PCR; TCRdb's copy has only in-frame clones and leaves some out. This sample has approximately 170,000 clones, with over 75% found just once. The specimen was peripheral blood. Source of these receptors: a man between 65 and 85 years old who had recovered from COVID-19.

CDR3 residues: CASRAPNTEAFF. The CDR3 region has the DNA TGTGCCAGCAGAGCCCCGAACACTGAAGCTTTCTTT. The chain carries TRBV7-9 and TRBJ1-1; no firm D call. Deletions cut 6 bases from V and 1 base from J, with 6 bases between. This CDR3 contains 12 residues. Looked up from germline, CDR1 is SEHNR and CDR2 is FQNEAQ (reference sequence).

This clone has just a few counts. This chain connects TRBV12-3 or TRBV12-4 to TRBJ1-5; tentative D call: TRBD1 (6 bases). The CDR3 contains 13 residues. Trimming pared 5 bases from V and 5 bases from J, leaving 10 bases between. CDR3 region: CASSTDSHQPQHF. The CDR3 coding sequence is TGTGCCAGCAGTACGGACAGCCATCAGCCCCAGCATTTT.

The CDR3 protein is CSVEIPDRGQETQYF. The CDR3 DNA follows: TGCAGCGTAGAAATCCCGGACAGGGGACAAGAGACCCAGTACTTC. This chain uses TRBV29-1 with TRBJ2-5; TRBD1 matches at 9 bases. V shed 6 bases and J 2 bases; nucleotides not matched to a gene: 10. In germline, CDR1 is SQVTM, CDR2 ANQGSEA. The CDR3 sequence is 15 residues long. The variable domain in full, with the rest retrieved from reference TRBV29-1 and TRBJ2-5, is SAVISQKPSRDICQRGTSLTIQCQVDSQVTMMFWYRQQPGQSLTLIATANQGSEATYESGFVIDKFPISRPNLTFSTLTVSNMSPEDSSIYLCSVEIPDRGQETQYFGPGTRLLVL.

The V call is TRBV9, the J call TRBJ1-1; D call uncertain. Germline V gene lookup returns CDR1 SGDLS and CDR2 YYNGEE. This CDR3 contains 15 residues. V was shortened by 4 bases and J by 7 bases, with 20 bases between the two germline ends. The CDR3 here is CASSTRGGSGNEAFF. CDR3 DNA sequence: TGTGCCAGCAGCACCCGGGGAGGGTCGGGGAATGAAGCTTTCTTT.

The V call is TRBV3-1 (or the pseudogene TRBV3-2), the J call TRBJ1-1; TRBD1 is a possible D gene (5 bases). Trimming took off 1 base at V and 1 base at J, with 7 bases between the two ends. The germline V gene has CDR1 LGHDT and CDR2 YNNKEL (reference sequence). This CDR3 spans 14 amino acids. CDR3: CASSQATGNTEAFF. The CDR3 DNA follows: TGTGCCAGCAGCCAAGCAACAGGGAACACTGAAGCTTTCTTT.

This clone was detected only a few times. This rearrangement joins TRBV19 to TRBJ1-1; no reliable D call. In germline, CDR1 is LNHDA, CDR2 SQIVND (reference sequence). The CDR3 contains 13 residues. Trimming took 2 bases from V and 3 from J, leaving 7 bases between them. CDR3: CASSIFGDTEAFF. The CDR3 DNA reads TGTGCCAGTAGTATATTCGGGGACACTGAAGCTTTCTTT.